This TCR beta chain was identified in a study of blood T cell repertoires in COVID-19. Background on the study: Donors in the United States, Italy and Spain gave samples during acute or convalescent COVID-19. Sources were T cells, B-cell-depleted T cells, or PBMCs; the material itself was cDNA or gDNA.

CDR1 LNHNV and CDR2 YYDKDF come from the germline V gene (reference sequence). Trimming left V 0 bases short and J 8 bases short, with 13 bases between. This CDR3 is built from 15 residues. The data were produced by immunoSEQ multiplex PCR, yet TCRdb's version contains in-frame clones alone and is incomplete. In the table there are 45,000 to 70,000 clones, roughly nine tenths of which are singletons. Specimen: peripheral blood. The sequence came from a woman between 55 and 75 years old with active or convalescent COVID-19. The chain links TRBV15 to TRBJ1-4; TRBD1 is a possible D gene (5 bases). CDR3 sequence: CATSRDRGRGEKLFF. For the CDR3, the DNA is TGTGCCACCAGCAGAGATCGAGGGAGGGGAGAAAAACTGTTTTTT. The full variable domain, with the rest looked up from reference TRBV15 and TRBJ1-4, is DAMVIQNPRYQVTQFGKPVTLSCSQTLNHNVMYWYQQKSSQAPKLLFHYYDKDFNNEADTPDNFQSRRPNTSFCFLDIRSPGLGDTAMYLCATSRDRGRGEKLFFGSGTQLSVL.